One sample yielded the 22 T cell receptor beta chains listed below, sequenced in a study of T cells in localized non-small cell lung cancer. Sequencing was performed with immunoSEQ multiplex PCR; in TCRdb, only in-frame clones are kept and a portion is missing. This table holds 30,000 to 35,000 clones, roughly nine tenths found once. This specimen was peripheral blood, taken before any cancer treatment. These receptors were taken from a female donor older than 55 with stage I lung adenocarcinoma.

This clone was recorded a few times. The chain recombines TRBV7-9 with TRBJ2-7, with D perhaps matching TRBD2 (6 bases). CDR1 is SEHNR and CDR2 is FQNEAQ in the germline V gene (reference sequence). This CDR3 comprises 14 residues. V was clipped by 5 bases and J by 0 bases, with 11 bases between them. The CDR3 sequence: CASSPSANSYEQYF. Written as DNA, the CDR3 is TGTGCCAGCAGCCCTAGCGCAAACTCCTACGAGCAGTACTTC.

The chain is built from TRBV30 and TRBJ2-3; D call uncertain. The CDR3 length is 15 residues. Trimming cost V 2 bases and J 7 bases, with 19 bases left between them. Per the germline V gene, CDR1 is GTSNPN and CDR2 is SVGIG (reference sequence). The DNA for the CDR3 is TGTGCCTGGAGTCTGGGTGCATCCACCCGTCATACGCAGTATTTT. Translation: CAWSLGASTRHTQYF.

The chain couples TRBV11-2 to TRBJ2-2, with D perhaps TRBD1 (6 bases). V was shortened by 5 bases and J by 4 bases, with 8 bases between the two germline ends. The CDR3 extends over 13 amino acids. From germline, CDR1 is SGHAT and CDR2 FQNNGV. CDR3 DNA sequence: TGTGCCAGCAGCCAAGGGGGCACCGGGGAGCTGTTTTTT. Its protein is CASSQGGTGELFF.

The rearrangement links TRBV18 to TRBJ2-7, with 7 nucleotides matching TRBD2. J was trimmed by 3 bases and V by 1 base; bases with no gene match: 0. This CDR3 has 13 amino acids. The germline gives CDR1 KGHSH, CDR2 LQKENI. In DNA form, the CDR3 reads TGTGCCAGCTCACCACGGGACTACTACGAGCAGTACTTC. It codes for CASSPRDYYEQYF.

In its sample, this clone was seen once. The V call is TRBV5-1, the J call TRBJ2-7; D not resolved. This CDR3 contains 13 residues. Germline V gives CDR1 SGHRS, CDR2 YFSETQ. The V end was cut by 0 bases, the J end by 2 bases, with 6 bases between. In nucleotides, the CDR3 is TGCGCCAGCAGCTTGGTTTCGGCCTACGAGCAGTACTTC. Encoded protein: CASSLVSAYEQYF.

This rearrangement joins TRBV10-3 to TRBJ1-4, with no clear D. Germline-derived CDR1 and CDR2 are ENHRY and SYGVKD. The CDR3 length is 14 residues. Trimming shortened V by 5 bases and J by 6 bases, and 13 bases separated the two germline ends. The CDR3 region has the DNA TGTGCCATCAGTAGGTTCTCCGGGGATGAAAAACTGTTTTTT. Translating gives CAISRFSGDEKLFF.

The CDR3 is CASSLDGAGAYNEQFF. CDR3 DNA: TGTGCCAGCAGCTTGGACGGCGCGGGAGCCTACAATGAGCAGTTCTTC. The rearrangement links TRBV5-8 to TRBJ2-1; 7 bases are a match to TRBD2. Trimming removed 0 bases from V and 2 bases from J; junction bases left unmatched: 5. The CDR3 covers 16 residues. Germline V gives CDR1 SGHTS, CDR2 YDEGEE.

J is TRBJ2-4 and V is TRBV20-1, with D unresolved. Germline CDR1 and CDR2: DFQATT and SNEGSKA (reference sequence). The V and J ends lost 5 bases and 9 bases respectively, with 8 bases between them. The CDR3 is made up of 10 amino acids. The CDR3 DNA is TGCAGTGCTTTCGGCGGCATTCAGTACTTC. Protein: CSAFGGIQYF.

The V call is TRBV10-2, the J call TRBJ1-1, with 11 bases fitting TRBD1. Looked up from germline, CDR1 is WSHSY and CDR2 is SAAADI. This CDR3 region has 14 residues. V trimming: 6 bases; J trimming: 3 bases; junction bases outside the gene matches: 3. The CDR3 sequence is CASRLGQGDTEAFF. The DNA of the CDR3 is TGCGCCAGCAGGCTGGGACAGGGGGACACTGAAGCTTTCTTT.

The table lists this clone with a count of one. The chain uses TRBV15 and TRBJ2-7, with 12 bases lining up with TRBD2. V lost 4 bases, J lost 1 base, and 2 bases stayed unmatched. The germline gives CDR1 LNHNV, CDR2 YYDKDF (reference sequence). The CDR3 contains 15 residues. CDR3 nucleotides: TGTGCCACCAGCATGGGACTAGCGGGTTCCTACGAGCAGTACTTC. It specifies CATSMGLAGSYEQYF.

J is TRBJ2-5 and V is TRBV4-3; 15 positions match TRBD2. Germline CDR1 and CDR2: LGHNA and YSLEER. The CDR3 extends over 18 amino acids. Trimming removed 0 bases from V and 5 bases from J; junction bases left unmatched: 7. In DNA form, the CDR3 reads TGCGCCAGCAGCCAAGACGGACTAGCGGGAGGGTCGGGGGAGACCCAGTACTTC. Amino acids: CASSQDGLAGGSGETQYF.

This clone was recorded once. This chain connects TRBV19 to TRBJ1-2; D unclear. This CDR3 is 13 amino acids long. V lost 3 bases to trimming and J lost 1 base, with 6 bases between them. CDR1 and CDR2 (germline): LNHDA, SQIVND (reference sequence). Written as DNA, the CDR3 is TGTGCCAGTAGTATTTCTCTTAACTATGGCTACACCTTC. Translation gives CASSISLNYGYTF.

This clone was seen a single time. The gene calls are TRBV6-5 and TRBJ1-3, with D perhaps TRBD1 (5 bases). This CDR3 has 14 amino acids. In germline, CDR1 is MNHEY, CDR2 SVGAGI. Between the trimmed V and J ends, which lost 3 bases and 3 bases, there was a span of 9 bases. In nucleotides, the CDR3 is TGTGCCAGCAGTTATCAGCAGGGTGGAAACACCATATATTTT. This translates into CASSYQQGGNTIYF.

This chain links TRBV5-1 with TRBJ2-1, with 14 bases fitting TRBD2. CDR1 is SGHRS and CDR2 is YFSETQ in the germline V gene. V lost 3 bases to trimming and J lost 4 bases; unmatched junction nucleotides: 3. The CDR3 totals 16 residues. The CDR3 DNA is TGCGCCAGCAGCTGGACTAGCGGGAGGCAATACAATGAGCAGTTCTTC. It translates to CASSWTSGRQYNEQFF.

This clone was recorded once. The rearrangement uses TRBV9 and TRBJ2-3, with D possibly matching TRBD1 (6 bases). The CDR3 consists of 15 residues. Looked up from germline, CDR1 is SGDLS and CDR2 is YYNGEE. V lost 3 bases and J lost 0, with 11 bases in between. CDR3 sequence reads: CASSATTGSTDTQYF. The CDR3 DNA reads as TGTGCCAGCAGCGCCACGACAGGTAGCACAGATACGCAGTATTTT. The full variable domain, rest sourced from reference TRBV9 and TRBJ2-3, is DSGVTQTPKHLITATGQRVTLRCSPRSGDLSVYWYQQSLDQGLQFLIQYYNGEERAKGNILERFSAQQFPDLHSELNLSSLELGDSALYFCASSATTGSTDTQYFGPGTRLTVL.

This chain joins TRBV5-1 and TRBJ1-2; TRBD1 matches at 7 bases. The germline V gene encodes CDR1 SGHRS and CDR2 YFSETQ. CDR3 size: 14 residues. Trimming took 5 bases from V and 1 from J; bases not matched to a gene: 5. The DNA for the CDR3 is TGCGCCAGCAGGAGGGACAGCATTAACTATGGCTACACCTTC. Translation: CASRRDSINYGYTF.

V is TRBV6-7 and J is TRBJ2-2; D unresolved. TRBV6-7 counts as an open reading frame of uncertain function. There are 17 residues in the CDR3. The ends were cut back, 5 bases at V and 7 bases at J, with 23 bases in the middle. The CDR3 DNA reads as TGTGCCAGCAGTCCCTCCCCCCCGCAGGTCGTGATCGGGGAGCTGTTTTTT. Translated: CASSPSPPQVVIGELFF.

The chain carries TRBV7-2 and TRBJ2-4; 7 bases match TRBD1. The CDR3 extends over 13 amino acids. Looked up from germline, CDR1 is SGHTA and CDR2 is FQGNSA. J was trimmed by 6 bases and V by 2 bases; bases with no gene match: 1. For the CDR3, the DNA is TGTGCCAGCAGCTTAACAGGGGTAAACATTCAGTACTTC. This translates into CASSLTGVNIQYF.

This chain joins TRBV5-4 and TRBJ2-5, with 7 nucleotides matching TRBD1. The V and J ends lost 4 bases and 2 bases, in that order; junction bases with no gene match: 5. CDR3 length: 14 amino acids. Germline loops: CDR1 SGHNT, CDR2 YYREEE (reference sequence). This CDR3 reads CASSIRQGQETQYF. CDR3 sequence (DNA): TGTGCCAGCAGCATAAGACAGGGTCAAGAGACCCAGTACTTC.

The chain is built from TRBV5-1 and TRBJ2-3; a possible D gene is TRBD2 (5 bases). Germline V lookup: CDR1 SGHRS, CDR2 YFSETQ. This CDR3 has 15 residues. With 0 bases removed from V and 2 bases from J, the gap between germline ends came to 10 bases. The CDR3 loop reads CASSLAVAPTDTQYF. The CDR3 bases are TGCGCCAGCAGCTTGGCCGTAGCGCCCACAGATACGCAGTATTTT.

The V call is TRBV7-6, the J call TRBJ1-5; 8 bases map to TRBD1. The V and J ends lost 5 bases and 5 bases, in that order; junction bases with no gene match: 11. CDR3 length equals 16 residues. Looked up from germline, CDR1 is SGHVS and CDR2 is FNYEAQ. Here the CDR3 reads CASSPRQGTVDQPQHF. The CDR3 DNA sequence: TGTGCCAGCAGCCCCCGACAGGGGACAGTAGATCAGCCCCAGCATTTT.

The rearrangement joins TRBV28 to TRBJ1-5, with D possibly being TRBD1 (5 bases). V dropped 2 bases and J dropped 2 bases, with 13 bases sitting between them. Germline values: CDR1 MDHEN, CDR2 SYDVKM. The CDR3 loop spans 16 amino acids. CDR3 in DNA: TGTGCCAGCAGTTTAATGGGCAGGGTGGGCAATCAGCCCCAGCATTTT. Its protein is CASSLMGRVGNQPQHF.